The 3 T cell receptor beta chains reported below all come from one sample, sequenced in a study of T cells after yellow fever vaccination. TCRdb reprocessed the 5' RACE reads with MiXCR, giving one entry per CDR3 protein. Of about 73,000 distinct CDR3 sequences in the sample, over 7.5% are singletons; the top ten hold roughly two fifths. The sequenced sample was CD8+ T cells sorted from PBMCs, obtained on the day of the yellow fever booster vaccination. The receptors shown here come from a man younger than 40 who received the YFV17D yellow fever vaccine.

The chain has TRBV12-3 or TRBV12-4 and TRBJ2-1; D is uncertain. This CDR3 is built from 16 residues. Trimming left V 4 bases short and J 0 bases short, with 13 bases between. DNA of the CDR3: TGTGCCAGCAGTTCTATGTCCTTTAGCTCCTACAATGAGCAGTTCTTC. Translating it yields CASSSMSFSSYNEQFF.

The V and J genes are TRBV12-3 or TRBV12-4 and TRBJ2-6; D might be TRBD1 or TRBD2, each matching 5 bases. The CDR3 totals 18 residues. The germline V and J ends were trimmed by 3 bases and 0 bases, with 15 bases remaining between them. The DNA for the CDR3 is TGTGCCAGCAGTTTTATCGGGACGGAAGACTCTGGGGCCAACGTCCTGACTTTC. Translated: CASSFIGTEDSGANVLTF.

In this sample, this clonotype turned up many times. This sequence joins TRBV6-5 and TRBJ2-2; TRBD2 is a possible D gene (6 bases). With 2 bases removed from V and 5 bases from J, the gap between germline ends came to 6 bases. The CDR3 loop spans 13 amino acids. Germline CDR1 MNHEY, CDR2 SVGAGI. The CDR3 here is CASSYGRTGELFF. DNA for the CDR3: TGTGCCAGCAGTTACGGGAGGACCGGGGAGCTGTTTTTT.